This T cell receptor beta chain was recorded in a study of low-dose radiotherapy and immunotherapy resistance in tumors (dated by TCRdb to 2021 to 2024). About the full investigation: In Cohort 1, 0.5 Gy per fraction was delivered every 2 weeks, and a total PTV dose of 6.5 Gy was prescribed. Eight patients were included in the translational analysis, namely three from the first dose cohort plus the first five from the second dose cohort. The trial did not randomize participants into treatment groups. Starting on cycle 1 day 1, patients took 300 mg of aspirin by mouth once daily for four cycles. Every two weeks, patients got intravenous cyclophosphamide at 200 mg/m2, given one day ahead of each radiation and immunotherapy administration. For Cohort 2, the dose was 1 Gy per fraction given every two weeks, adding up to 13 Gy in total across 26 weeks. Nivolumab and ipilimumab were both given intravenously, with nivolumab at a 240 mg flat dose every two weeks and ipilimumab at 1 mg/kg every six weeks.

The sample was run on an Illumina HiSeq 2500. First-strand cDNA was synthesized using Superscript III and a set of TRAV- and TRBV-specific primers, so that both TCRalpha and TCRbeta chains were covered. TCRs were amplified for around 20 PCR cycles with Phusion, using a constant-region primer paired with the adapter attached to the V primers. The isolated mRNA was amplified using the MessageAmp II aRNA Amplification Kit, with in vitro transcription performed for about 15 hours at 37 degrees C. mRNA for TCR sequencing was isolated with the Dynabeads mRNA DIRECT Purification Kit. Indexed Illumina adapters were added in a second Phusion PCR of 20 to 30 cycles, after which AMPure XP beads were used to purify the products. The authors' analysis ran thus. Using custom Perl scripts, TCR sequences encoding the same protein were pooled, out-of-frame sequences were removed, and the abundance of each clonotype was computed. Any TCR sequence supported by only a single read was excluded from analysis. The metrics used to describe the repertoires included Shannon entropy, Gini index, clonality, richness, and the frequency of TCRs shared between repertoires. TCRdb reworked the public reads: Q25 trimming with fastp, MiXCR clone assembly, productive beta chains retained. Identical CDR3 proteins give one entry, which carries the most common genes and DNA. The V and J calls and clone size are TCRdb's, not the authors'. This sample is represented by 85,000 to 95,000 distinct CDR3 sequences; 20% to 25% of them were singletons. The ten largest make up 13% of the sample.

This clonotype was found many times. The specificity of this receptor is unknown. Base qualities were left out, and no much larger clone turns up one base away. The sample's time point label is to be understood as: after trial treatment. Interpreted using the paper, the treatment or condition label stands for: LDRT plus nivolumab, ipilimumab, low-dose cyclophosphamide and aspirin (RACIN trial). The donors took part in RACIN, a single-arm, phase I, dose-escalation trial that combined nivolumab, ipilimumab, aspirin, low-dose cyclophosphamide and low-dose radiotherapy. To be eligible, a patient needed to have an advanced solid tumor that was TIL-negative. V is cut by 3 bases and J by 0 bases, and the space between the germline ends is 27 bases. The germline V gene supplies CDR1 MDHEN and CDR2 SYDVKM. The CDR3 spans 20 residues, from the cysteine through the phenylalanine. Only CDR3 DNA is held: 60 bases, read in frame from base 1.

This receptor was taken from a female donor with ovarian cancer. Here the chain combines TRBV28 and TRBJ2-7; the D gene cannot be resolved reliably. Sample: PBMCs, taken after low-dose radiotherapy plus immunotherapy. The DNA sequence is as follows: TGTGCCAGCAGTTTCCCCTCCGGGTCATACTACCTGACTCTCTCCTACGAGCAGTACTTC. Translated, this gives CASSFPSGSYYLTLSYEQYF.